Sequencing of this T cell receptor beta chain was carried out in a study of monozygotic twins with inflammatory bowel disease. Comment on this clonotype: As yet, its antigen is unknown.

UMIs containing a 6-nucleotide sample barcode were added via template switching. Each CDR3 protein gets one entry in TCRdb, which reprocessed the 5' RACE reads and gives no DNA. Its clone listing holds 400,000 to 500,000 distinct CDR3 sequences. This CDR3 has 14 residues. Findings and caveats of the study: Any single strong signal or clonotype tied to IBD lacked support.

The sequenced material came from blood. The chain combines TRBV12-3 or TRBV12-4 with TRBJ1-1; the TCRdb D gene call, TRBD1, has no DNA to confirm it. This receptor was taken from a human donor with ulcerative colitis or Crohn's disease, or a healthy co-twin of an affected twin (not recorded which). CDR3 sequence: CASSLGGGATEAFF.